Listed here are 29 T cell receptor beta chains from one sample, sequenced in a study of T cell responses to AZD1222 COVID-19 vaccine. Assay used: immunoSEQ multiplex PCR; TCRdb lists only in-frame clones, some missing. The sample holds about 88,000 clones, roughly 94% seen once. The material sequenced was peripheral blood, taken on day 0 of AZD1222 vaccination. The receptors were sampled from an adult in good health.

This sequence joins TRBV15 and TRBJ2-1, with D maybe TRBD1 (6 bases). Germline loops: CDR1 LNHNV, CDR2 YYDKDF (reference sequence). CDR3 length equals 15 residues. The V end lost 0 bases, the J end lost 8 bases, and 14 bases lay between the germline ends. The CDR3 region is CATSRDFTGRHEQFF. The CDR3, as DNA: TGTGCCACCAGCAGAGATTTCACAGGGCGGCATGAGCAGTTCTTC.

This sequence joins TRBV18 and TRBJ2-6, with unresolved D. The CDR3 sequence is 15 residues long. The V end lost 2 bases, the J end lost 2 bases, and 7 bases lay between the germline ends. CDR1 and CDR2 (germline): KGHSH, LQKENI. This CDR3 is CASSPNGAGANVLTF. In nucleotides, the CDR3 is TGTGCCAGCTCACCAAATGGGGCTGGGGCCAACGTCCTGACTTTC.

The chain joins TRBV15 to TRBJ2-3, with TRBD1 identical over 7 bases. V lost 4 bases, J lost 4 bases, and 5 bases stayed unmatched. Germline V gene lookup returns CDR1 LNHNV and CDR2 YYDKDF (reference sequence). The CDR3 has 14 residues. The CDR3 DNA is TGTGCCACCAGCACTCGGCAGGGGGCAGATACGCAGTATTTT. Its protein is CATSTRQGADTQYF.

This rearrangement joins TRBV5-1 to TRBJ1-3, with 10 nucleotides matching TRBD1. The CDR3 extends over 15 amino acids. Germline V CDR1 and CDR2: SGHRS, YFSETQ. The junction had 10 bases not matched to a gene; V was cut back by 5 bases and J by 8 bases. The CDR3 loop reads CASSPIDRGRDTIYF. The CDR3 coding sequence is TGCGCCAGCAGTCCGATCGACAGGGGGCGGGACACCATATATTTT.

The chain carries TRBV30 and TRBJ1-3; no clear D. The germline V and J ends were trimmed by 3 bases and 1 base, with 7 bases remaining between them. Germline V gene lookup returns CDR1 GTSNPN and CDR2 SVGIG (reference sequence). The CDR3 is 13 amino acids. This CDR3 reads CAWSRRSGNTIYF. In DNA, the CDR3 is TGTGCCTGGAGCAGACGATCTGGAAACACCATATATTTT.

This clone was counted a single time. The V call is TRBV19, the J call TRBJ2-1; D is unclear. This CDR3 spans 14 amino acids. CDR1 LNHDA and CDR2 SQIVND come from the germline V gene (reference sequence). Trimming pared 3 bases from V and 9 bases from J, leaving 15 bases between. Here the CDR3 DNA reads TGTGCCAGTAGTATCGACTCAAGCCACCGTGAGCAGTTCTTC. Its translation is CASSIDSSHREQFF.

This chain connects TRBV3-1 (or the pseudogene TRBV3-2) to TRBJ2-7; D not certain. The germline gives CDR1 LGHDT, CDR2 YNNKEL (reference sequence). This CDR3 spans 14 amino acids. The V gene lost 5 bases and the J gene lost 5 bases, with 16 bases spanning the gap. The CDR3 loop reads CASSSKGVLDEQYF. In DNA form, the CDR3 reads TGTGCCAGCAGCTCCAAAGGTGTGTTAGACGAGCAGTACTTC.

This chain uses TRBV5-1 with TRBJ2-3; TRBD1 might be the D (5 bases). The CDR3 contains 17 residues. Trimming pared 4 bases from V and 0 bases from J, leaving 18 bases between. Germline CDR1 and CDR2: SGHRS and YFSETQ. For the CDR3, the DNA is TGCGCCAGCAGCATACACCTGCAGGGAAGGAGCACAGATACGCAGTATTTT. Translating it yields CASSIHLQGRSTDTQYF.

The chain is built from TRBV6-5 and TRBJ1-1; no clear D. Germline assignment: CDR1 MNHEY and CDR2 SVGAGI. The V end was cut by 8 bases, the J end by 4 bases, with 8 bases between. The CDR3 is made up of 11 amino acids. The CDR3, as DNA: TGTGCCAGCCCTGGAAGCACTGAAGCTTTCTTT. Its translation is CASPGSTEAFF.

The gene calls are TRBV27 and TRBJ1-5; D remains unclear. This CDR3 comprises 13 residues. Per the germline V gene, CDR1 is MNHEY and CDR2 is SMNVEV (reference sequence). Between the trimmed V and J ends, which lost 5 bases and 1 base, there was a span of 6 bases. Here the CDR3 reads CASSPRSNQPQHF. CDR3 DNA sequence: TGTGCCAGCAGTCCCAGGAGCAATCAGCCCCAGCATTTT.

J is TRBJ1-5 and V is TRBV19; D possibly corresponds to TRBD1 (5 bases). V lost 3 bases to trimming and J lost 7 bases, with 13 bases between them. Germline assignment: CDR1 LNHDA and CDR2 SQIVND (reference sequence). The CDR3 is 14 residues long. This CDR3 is CASSIAGKGQPQHF. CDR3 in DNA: TGTGCCAGTAGTATCGCCGGGAAGGGGCAGCCCCAGCATTTT.

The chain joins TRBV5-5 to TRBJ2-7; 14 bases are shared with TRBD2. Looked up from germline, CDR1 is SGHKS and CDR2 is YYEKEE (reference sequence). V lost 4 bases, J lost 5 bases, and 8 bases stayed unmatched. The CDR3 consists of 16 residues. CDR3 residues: CASSPTSGRALDEQYF. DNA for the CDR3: TGTGCCAGCAGCCCGACTAGCGGGAGGGCCCTCGACGAGCAGTACTTC.

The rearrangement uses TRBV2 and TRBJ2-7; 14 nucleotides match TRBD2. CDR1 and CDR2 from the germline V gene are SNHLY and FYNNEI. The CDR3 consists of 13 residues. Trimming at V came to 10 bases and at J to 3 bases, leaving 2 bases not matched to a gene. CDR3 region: CAIGTSGSYEQYF. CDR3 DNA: TGTGCCATCGGGACTAGCGGGAGCTACGAGCAGTACTTC.

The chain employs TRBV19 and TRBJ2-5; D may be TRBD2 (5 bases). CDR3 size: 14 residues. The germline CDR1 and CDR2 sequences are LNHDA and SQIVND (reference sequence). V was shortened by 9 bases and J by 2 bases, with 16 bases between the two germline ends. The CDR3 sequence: CASVGIGKQETQYF. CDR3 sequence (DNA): TGTGCCAGCGTCGGGATAGGGAAACAAGAGACCCAGTACTTC.

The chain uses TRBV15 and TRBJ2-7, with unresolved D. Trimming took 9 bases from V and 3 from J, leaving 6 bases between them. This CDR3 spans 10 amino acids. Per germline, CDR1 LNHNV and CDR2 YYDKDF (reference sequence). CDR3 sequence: CATQCYEQYF. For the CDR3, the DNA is TGTGCCACTCAATGCTACGAGCAGTACTTC.

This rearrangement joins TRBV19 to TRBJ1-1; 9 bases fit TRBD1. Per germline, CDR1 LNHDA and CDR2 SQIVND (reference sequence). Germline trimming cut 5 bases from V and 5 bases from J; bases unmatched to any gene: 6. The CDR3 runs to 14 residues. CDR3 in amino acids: CASSPGTGITEAFF. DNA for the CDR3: TGTGCCAGTAGTCCTGGGACAGGGATAACTGAAGCTTTCTTT.

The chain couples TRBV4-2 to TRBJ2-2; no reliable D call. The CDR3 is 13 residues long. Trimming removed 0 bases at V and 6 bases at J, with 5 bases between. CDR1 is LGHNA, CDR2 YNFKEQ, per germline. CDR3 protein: CASSQDGAGELFF. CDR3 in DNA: TGTGCCAGCAGCCAAGATGGAGCCGGGGAGCTGTTTTTT.

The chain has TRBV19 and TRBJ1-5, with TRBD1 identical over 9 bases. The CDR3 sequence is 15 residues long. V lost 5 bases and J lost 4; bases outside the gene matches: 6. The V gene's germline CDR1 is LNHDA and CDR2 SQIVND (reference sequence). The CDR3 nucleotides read TGTGCCAGTAGTGCGGGACAGGGTTGGAATCAGCCCCAGCATTTT. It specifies CASSAGQGWNQPQHF.

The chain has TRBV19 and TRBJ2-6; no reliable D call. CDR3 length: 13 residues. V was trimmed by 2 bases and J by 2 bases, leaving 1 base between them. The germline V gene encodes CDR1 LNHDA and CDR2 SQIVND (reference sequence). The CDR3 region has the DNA TGTGCCAGTAGTATAACTGGGGCCAACGTCCTGACTTTC. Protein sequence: CASSITGANVLTF.

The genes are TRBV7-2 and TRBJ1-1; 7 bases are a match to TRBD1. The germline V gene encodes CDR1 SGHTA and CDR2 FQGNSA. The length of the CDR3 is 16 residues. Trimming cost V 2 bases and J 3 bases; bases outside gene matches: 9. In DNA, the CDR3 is TGTGCCAGCAGCTTACAGGGGGGGGCGGTTTACACTGAAGCTTTCTTT. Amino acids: CASSLQGGAVYTEAFF.

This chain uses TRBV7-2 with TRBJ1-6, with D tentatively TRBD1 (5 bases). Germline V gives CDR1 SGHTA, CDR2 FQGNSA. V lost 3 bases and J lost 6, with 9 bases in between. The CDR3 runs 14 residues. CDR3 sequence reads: CASSFRQGNSPLHF. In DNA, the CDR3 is TGTGCCAGCAGCTTCCGCCAGGGTAATTCACCCCTCCACTTT.

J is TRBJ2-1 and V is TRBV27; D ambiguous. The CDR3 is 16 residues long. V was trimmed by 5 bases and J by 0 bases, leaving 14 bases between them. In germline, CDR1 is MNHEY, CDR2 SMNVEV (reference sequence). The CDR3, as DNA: TGTGCCAGCAGTACCCCTCAGGTTGCCTCCTACAATGAGCAGTTCTTC. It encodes CASSTPQVASYNEQFF.

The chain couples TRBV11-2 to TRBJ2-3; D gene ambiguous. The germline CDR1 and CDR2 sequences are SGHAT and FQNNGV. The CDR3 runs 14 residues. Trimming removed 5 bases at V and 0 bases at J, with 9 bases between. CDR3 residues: CASSPLTSTDTQYF. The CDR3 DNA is TGTGCCAGCAGCCCCCTAACTAGCACAGATACGCAGTATTTT.

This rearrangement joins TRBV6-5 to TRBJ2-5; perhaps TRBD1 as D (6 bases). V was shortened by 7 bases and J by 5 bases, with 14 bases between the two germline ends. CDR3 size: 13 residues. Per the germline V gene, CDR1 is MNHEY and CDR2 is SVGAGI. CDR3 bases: TGTGCCAGCATTACACAGGGTTCCGAGACCCAGTACTTC. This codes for CASITQGSETQYF.

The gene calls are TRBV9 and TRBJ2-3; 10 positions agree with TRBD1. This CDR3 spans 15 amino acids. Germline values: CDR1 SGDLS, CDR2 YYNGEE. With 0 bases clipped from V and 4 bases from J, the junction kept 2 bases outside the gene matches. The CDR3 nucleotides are TGTGCCAGCAGCGTAGGGGGACAGGGGTCAGATACGCAGTATTTT. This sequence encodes CASSVGGQGSDTQYF.

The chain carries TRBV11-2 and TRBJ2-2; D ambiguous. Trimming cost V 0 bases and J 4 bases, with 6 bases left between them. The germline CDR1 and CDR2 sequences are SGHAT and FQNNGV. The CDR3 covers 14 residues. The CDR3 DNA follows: TGTGCCAGCAGCTTAGACAGGCTCACCGGGGAGCTGTTTTTT. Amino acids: CASSLDRLTGELFF.

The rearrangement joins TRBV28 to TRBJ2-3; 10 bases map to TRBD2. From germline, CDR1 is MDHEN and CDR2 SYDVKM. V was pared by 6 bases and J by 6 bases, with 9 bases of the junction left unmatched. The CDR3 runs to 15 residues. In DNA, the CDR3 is TGTGCCAGCAGACGTCTAGCGGGGGTCTGGGATACGCAGTATTTT. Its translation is CASRRLAGVWDTQYF.

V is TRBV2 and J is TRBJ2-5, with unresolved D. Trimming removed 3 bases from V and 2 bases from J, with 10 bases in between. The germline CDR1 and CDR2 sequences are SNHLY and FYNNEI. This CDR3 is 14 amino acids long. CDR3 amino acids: CASSEITAQETQYF. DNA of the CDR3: TGTGCCAGCAGTGAGATAACAGCTCAAGAGACCCAGTACTTC.

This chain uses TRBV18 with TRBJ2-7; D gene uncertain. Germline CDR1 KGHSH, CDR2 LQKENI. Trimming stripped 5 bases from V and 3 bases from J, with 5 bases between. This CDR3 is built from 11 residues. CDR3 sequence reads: CASSTNYEQYF. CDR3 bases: TGTGCCAGCTCAACCAACTACGAGCAGTACTTC.